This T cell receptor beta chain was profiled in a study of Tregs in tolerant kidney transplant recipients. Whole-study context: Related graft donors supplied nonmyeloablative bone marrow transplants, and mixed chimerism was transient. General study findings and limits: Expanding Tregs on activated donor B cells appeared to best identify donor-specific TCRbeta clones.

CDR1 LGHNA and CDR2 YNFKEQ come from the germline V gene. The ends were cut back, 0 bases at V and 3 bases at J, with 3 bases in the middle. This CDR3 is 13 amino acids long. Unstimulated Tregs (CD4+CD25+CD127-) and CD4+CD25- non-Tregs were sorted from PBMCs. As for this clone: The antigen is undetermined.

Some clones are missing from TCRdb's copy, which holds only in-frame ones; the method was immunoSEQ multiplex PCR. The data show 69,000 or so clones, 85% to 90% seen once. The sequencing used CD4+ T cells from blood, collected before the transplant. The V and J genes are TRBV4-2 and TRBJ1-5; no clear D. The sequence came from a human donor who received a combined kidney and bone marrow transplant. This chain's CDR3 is CASSQDINQPQHF. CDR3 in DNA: TGTGCCAGCAGCCAAGATATCAATCAGCCCCAGCATTTT.